This TCR beta chain was found in a study of Ad26.COV2.S vaccination and SARS-CoV-2 variants. As for the study in general: Each vaccinee took Ad26.COV2.S intramuscularly, once or twice 56 days apart. Study conclusions and caveats: Responses of T cells in total may have been underestimated by the TCR breadth and depth analyses. Participants in the vaccine arm had higher spike-specific TCR breadth; placebo recipients had lower. Whether participants received vaccine or placebo, their non-spike TCR breadth was similar.

From germline, CDR1 is SGHNT and CDR2 YYREEE (reference sequence). Trimming shortened V by 0 bases and J by 1 base, and 17 bases separated the two germline ends. CDR3 length: 17 amino acids. The treatment was: some 20 received Ad26.COV2.S at low or high dose, single or two shots; a few received placebo; per-sample allocation not given. It was on day 63 after the first vaccine or placebo injection that samples were taken. In the case of this clone: Its antigen is undetermined.

The table came from immunoSEQ multiplex PCR; TCRdb's copy has only in-frame clones and leaves some out. The sample carries hundreds of thousands of clones, less than 90% recorded once. This receptor was obtained from a person aged 18 to 65 who received the Ad26.COV2.S COVID-19 vaccine or a placebo. Source: peripheral blood, taken in a trial of Ad26.COV2.S vaccine versus placebo. The V gene is TRBV5-4, the J gene TRBJ2-7; D is perhaps TRBD1 (7 bases). The CDR3 loop reads CASSLGGRRDRSYEQYF. The CDR3 DNA sequence: TGTGCCAGCAGCTTGGGGGGAAGGCGGGACAGATCCTACGAGCAGTACTTC. Filled out from reference TRBV5-4 and TRBJ2-7, the complete variable domain reads ETGVTQSPTHLIKTRGQQVTLRCSSQSGHNTVSWYQQALGQGPQFIFQYYREEENGRGNFPPRFSGLQFPNYSSELNVNALELDDSALYLCASSLGGRRDRSYEQYFGPGTRLTVT.